This entry lists 26 T cell receptor beta chains sequenced from one sample in a study of siplizumab effects on memory and regulatory T cells (dated by TCRdb to between 2017 and 2020). The library was made by the immunoSEQ multiplex PCR assay. The immuneACCESS repertoire file appears here via TCRdb, limited to in-frame rearrangements. These files lack a portion of the clones; in checked studies, under half of the deficit traces to unresolved V genes, and the cause of the others is not known. A total of 9,500 to 10,000 clones appear in this sample, around 40% of them only once. 8.6% of the sample rests with the top ten. Cells from the mixed lymphocyte reactions were cocultured for around six days at 37 degrees C. Antigens of these TCRs are unknown. Input material: CFSE-low (dividing) CD4+ T cells sorted from an allogeneic mixed lymphocyte reaction. All receptors come from a human donor in good health; the cells came from an allogeneic mixed lymphocyte reaction.

This clone was counted a few times. DNA of the CDR3: TGTGCCTGGGACATCCGGCCAACCAAAAACATTCAGTACTTC. Translating it yields CAWDIRPTKNIQYF. The rearrangement uses TRBV30 and TRBJ2-4; D not resolved. This CDR3 region has 14 residues. Trimming removed 5 bases from V and 2 bases from J, with 13 bases in between. Germline V gene lookup returns CDR1 GTSNPN and CDR2 SVGIG (reference sequence). The full variable domain, rest sourced from reference TRBV30 and TRBJ2-4, is SQTIHQWPATLVQPVGSPLSLECTVEGTSNPNLYWYRQAAGRGLQLLFYSVGIGQISSEVPQNLSASRPQDRQFILSSKKLLLSDSGFYLCAWDIRPTKNIQYFGAGTRLSVL.

By share of the sample, this clone is medium-sized. This rearrangement joins TRBV18 to TRBJ1-5, with TRBD1 as a possible D gene (5 bases). Trimming took off 4 bases at V and 0 bases at J, with 7 bases between the two ends. The CDR3 runs 14 residues. Germline V gene lookup returns CDR1 KGHSH and CDR2 LQKENI. DNA for the CDR3: TGTGCCAGCTCACTGGGGGGTAGCAATCAGCCCCAGCATTTT. Translating gives CASSLGGSNQPQHF.

V is TRBV5-4 and J is TRBJ2-7, with 7 bases aligning to TRBD2. The V gene's germline CDR1 is SGHNT and CDR2 YYREEE (reference sequence). CDR3 size: 15 residues. V was pared by 1 base and J by 3 bases, with 7 bases of the junction left unmatched. The CDR3 loop reads CASSLSGAGFYEQYF. In DNA form, the CDR3 reads TGTGCCAGCAGCTTGTCAGGAGCGGGATTCTACGAGCAGTACTTC.

This clone is medium-sized in the sample. The chain joins TRBV2 to TRBJ2-3; D not resolved. Germline loops: CDR1 SNHLY, CDR2 FYNNEI. Trimming cost V 5 bases and J 4 bases, with 10 bases left between them. The CDR3 length is 13 residues. The CDR3 DNA reads TGTGCCAGCAGTAACGGACCAGCAGATACGCAGTATTTT. Translation: CASSNGPADTQYF.

This clone is labeled medium-sized (0.01 to 0.1%). The rearrangement uses TRBV10-2 and TRBJ1-1; possible D gene TRBD1, 6 bases. This CDR3 spans 14 amino acids. CDR1 is WSHSY, CDR2 SAAADI, per germline. Between the trimmed V and J ends, which lost 6 bases and 3 bases, there was a span of 14 bases. This CDR3 reads CASRSGEVHTEAFF. In DNA, the CDR3 is TGCGCCAGCAGATCAGGGGAGGTTCACACTGAAGCTTTCTTT.

The chain carries TRBV5-1 and TRBJ2-3; the match to TRBD1 covers 7 bases. Germline V gene sequence: CDR1 SGHRS, CDR2 YFSETQ. J gave up 0 bases and V 0 bases, and 1 base lay outside the gene matches. The CDR3 sequence is 15 residues long. CDR3 in amino acids: CASSLETGSTDTQYF. In DNA, the CDR3 is TGCGCCAGCAGCTTGGAGACAGGGAGCACAGATACGCAGTATTTT. Full variable domain (rest looked up from reference TRBV5-1 and TRBJ2-3): KAGVTQTPRYLIKTRGQQVTLSCSPISGHRSVSWYQQTPGQGLQFLFEYFSETQRNKGNFPGRFSGRQFSNSRSEMNVSTLELGDSALYLCASSLETGSTDTQYFGPGTRLTVL.

This clone was recorded a few times. The chain joins TRBV28 to TRBJ1-1; D ambiguous. Germline V gives CDR1 MDHEN, CDR2 SYDVKM. With 5 bases removed from V and 0 bases from J, the gap between germline ends came to 16 bases. The CDR3 sequence is 16 residues long. The chain's CDR3 is CASSLFYGPLNTEAFF. CDR3 DNA: TGTGCCAGCAGTCTTTTTTACGGGCCCCTGAACACTGAAGCTTTCTTT. Filled out from reference TRBV28 and TRBJ1-1, the complete variable domain reads DVKVTQSSRYLVKRTGEKVFLECVQDMDHENMFWYRQDPGLGLRLIYFSYDVKMKEKGDIPEGYSVSREKKERFSLILESASTNQTSMYLCASSLFYGPLNTEAFFGQGTRLTVV.

In this sample, this clone is medium-sized. V usage is TRBV7-2 and J usage is TRBJ2-7; tentatively, D is TRBD2 (6 bases). From germline, CDR1 is SGHTA and CDR2 FQGNSA. The CDR3 contains 13 residues. Trimming removed 8 bases from V and 4 bases from J, with 15 bases in between. CDR3 in amino acids: CASRRREWYEQYF. The CDR3 coding sequence is TGTGCCAGCCGAAGACGGGAGTGGTACGAGCAGTACTTC.

The chain recombines TRBV19 with TRBJ2-1; 11 nucleotides agree with TRBD2. The germline V gene encodes CDR1 LNHDA and CDR2 SQIVND (reference sequence). V was pared by 1 base and J by 4 bases, with 3 bases of the junction left unmatched. The CDR3 covers 16 residues. The CDR3 nucleotides read TGTGCCAGTAGTATAGGCCGACTAGCGGGATACAATGAGCAGTTCTTC. The encoded protein is CASSIGRLAGYNEQFF.

This clone is categorized as medium-sized. V gene TRBV9 combines with J gene TRBJ2-1, with TRBD1 as a possible D gene (6 bases). CDR1 and CDR2 (germline): SGDLS, YYNGEE. Trimming took off 3 bases at V and 0 bases at J, with 22 bases between the two ends. The CDR3 spans 19 residues. The CDR3 reads CASSASISPGHSSYNEQFF. As DNA, the CDR3 is TGTGCCAGCAGCGCAAGTATAAGCCCGGGACATAGCTCCTACAATGAGCAGTTCTTC.

This clone is categorized as medium-sized. The chain links TRBV7-8 to TRBJ2-7; D may be TRBD1 (6 bases). V was pared by 3 bases and J by 6 bases, with 18 bases between. The germline V gene has CDR1 SGHVS and CDR2 FQNEAQ. There are 15 residues in the CDR3. The CDR3 region is CASSLGAEGMGEQYF. The CDR3 nucleotides are TGTGCCAGCAGCTTGGGGGCAGAGGGTATGGGCGAGCAGTACTTC.

This clone came up a few times. V and J are TRBV14 and TRBJ2-5, with 8 bases fitting TRBD1. The length of the CDR3 is 18 residues. CDR1 and CDR2 (germline): SGHDN, FVKESK. Trimming took 2 bases from V and 2 from J; bases not matched to a gene: 13. The DNA for the CDR3 is TGTGCCAGCAGCCAATTCCCTCAGGGGGCAGGGTGGCAAGAGACCCAGTACTTC. The encoded protein is CASSQFPQGAGWQETQYF.

The sample holds a few counts of this clone. This rearrangement joins TRBV27 to TRBJ2-7; a possible D gene is TRBD1 (6 bases). Germline CDR1 and CDR2: MNHEY and SMNVEV (reference sequence). This CDR3 region has 12 residues. Between the trimmed V and J ends, which lost 6 bases and 3 bases, there was a span of 9 bases. The CDR3: CASRKGGYEQYF. In DNA form, the CDR3 reads TGTGCCAGCAGAAAAGGGGGCTACGAGCAGTACTTC.

The chain uses TRBV28 and TRBJ1-5, with unresolved D. This CDR3 contains 12 residues. CDR1 and CDR2 from the germline V gene are MDHEN and SYDVKM. V shed 3 bases and J shed 6 bases, with 6 bases lying between them. The CDR3 reads CASSFWPQPQHF. CDR3 sequence (DNA): TGTGCCAGCAGTTTTTGGCCTCAGCCCCAGCATTTT.

The chain joins TRBV10-2 to TRBJ2-1, with 14 bases that match TRBD2. The CDR3 loop spans 17 amino acids. Germline CDR1 WSHSY, CDR2 SAAADI. Unmatched junction bases numbered 1, after V lost 0 bases and J lost 3 bases. The CDR3 DNA reads TGCGCCAGCAGTGAGTCGGGGACTAGCGGGAGCTACAATGAGCAGTTCTTC. Its protein product is CASSESGTSGSYNEQFF.

The chain couples TRBV27 to TRBJ2-7; TRBD1 matches at 10 bases. CDR3 length: 14 residues. J was trimmed by 3 bases and V by 3 bases; bases with no gene match: 2. Per germline, CDR1 MNHEY and CDR2 SMNVEV (reference sequence). The CDR3 coding sequence is TGTGCCAGCAGTTTCAGGACAGGGGGCTACGAGCAGTACTTC. Translation: CASSFRTGGYEQYF.

The sample holds a few counts of this clone. The chain has TRBV6-5 and TRBJ1-1; 9 nucleotides line up with TRBD1. Germline V gives CDR1 MNHEY, CDR2 SVGAGI. V lost 6 bases to trimming and J lost 1 base; unmatched junction nucleotides: 6. The CDR3 consists of 15 residues. The CDR3 reads CASSWTGDPNTEAFF. The CDR3 coding sequence is TGTGCCAGCAGCTGGACAGGGGACCCGAACACTGAAGCTTTCTTT.

A word on this clone: This may arise from a read error, as a much more abundant clone is one base away. Other nucleotide sequences from this sample produce the same CDR3. The genes are TRBV18 and TRBJ2-3; D call uncertain. The V gene's germline CDR1 is KGHSH and CDR2 LQKENI. The V and J ends lost 3 bases and 0 bases respectively, with 10 bases between them. CDR3 length equals 15 residues. The CDR3 region has the DNA TGTGCCAGCTCACCGCGCCGGCAAAGCACAGATACGCAGTATTTT. It is translated as CASSPRRQSTDTQYF. Variable domain in full (rest from reference TRBV18 and TRBJ2-3): NAGVMQNPRHLVRRRGQEARLRCSPMKGHSHVYWYRQLPEEGLKFMVYLQKENIIDESGMPKERFSAEFPKEGPSILRIQQVVRGDSAAYFCASSPRRQSTDTQYFGPGTRLTVL.

The chain recombines TRBV7-9 with TRBJ1-1, with 10 bases fitting TRBD1. V shed 5 bases, J shed 8 bases, and the junction held 5 bases outside the gene matches. The CDR3 runs to 13 residues. Germline CDR1 reads SEHNR; CDR2 reads FQNEAQ (reference sequence). The CDR3 region has the DNA TGTGCCAGCAGCCCCGACAGGGGGCGCGAAGCTTTCTTT. Translated: CASSPDRGREAFF.

V and J are TRBV4-3 and TRBJ2-2, with 9 positions matching TRBD1. This CDR3 is built from 14 residues. Per the germline V gene, CDR1 is LGHNA and CDR2 is YSLEER. V gave up 4 bases and J gave up 7 bases; unmatched junction bases: 4. The CDR3 DNA is TGCGCCAGCAGCCGAGGACAGGGGATCGGGGAGCTGTTTTTT. It translates to CASSRGQGIGELFF.

This sequence joins TRBV27 and TRBJ2-2; 10 nucleotides align to TRBD2. The CDR3 runs 15 residues. V was clipped by 6 bases and J by 6 bases; unmatched bases: 7. Germline V gives CDR1 MNHEY, CDR2 SMNVEV (reference sequence). CDR3 protein: CASRMSGRVPGELFF. Written as DNA, the CDR3 is TGTGCCAGCAGAATGAGCGGGAGGGTGCCCGGGGAGCTGTTTTTT.

V usage is TRBV7-8 and J usage is TRBJ2-3; 8 bases fit TRBD2. Germline V gene sequence: CDR1 SGHVS, CDR2 FQNEAQ. There are 16 residues in the CDR3. Losses at the gene ends were 1 base for V and 4 bases for J; bases not matched to a gene: 7. The CDR3 protein is CASSLETAGVADTQYF. DNA of the CDR3: TGTGCCAGCAGCTTAGAGACAGCGGGAGTGGCAGATACGCAGTATTTT.

The gene calls are TRBV21-1 and TRBJ2-7; the D call of TRBD1 is as the table states it, not checked on the DNA. TRBV21-1 is a pseudogene segment. The CDR3 length is 10 residues. CDR3 sequence: CASNRRPGDF. The CDR3 DNA sequence: TGTGCCAGCAACCGGCGGCCAGGGGATTTC.

In this sample, this clone turned up a few times. This rearrangement joins TRBV4-3 to TRBJ2-2, with a possible D match to TRBD1 (5 bases). Germline V gene lookup returns CDR1 LGHNA and CDR2 YSLEER. V was shortened by 0 bases and J by 2 bases, with 10 bases between the two germline ends. The length of the CDR3 is 16 residues. In nucleotides, the CDR3 is TGCGCCAGCAGCCAAGATAGGGGAATTAACACCGGGGAGCTGTTTTTT. Its translation: CASSQDRGINTGELFF.

Details on this clone: Other DNA sequences in the same sample also yield this CDR3. This chain uses TRBV27 with TRBJ2-3; 14 bases agree with TRBD2. J was trimmed by 3 bases and V by 4 bases; bases with no gene match: 3. The CDR3 runs to 16 residues. Germline CDR1 reads MNHEY; CDR2 reads SMNVEV (reference sequence). The CDR3 DNA sequence: TGTGCCAGCAGTTCAAGACTAGCGGGAGGGACAGATACGCAGTATTTT. The encoded protein is CASSSRLAGGTDTQYF.

In its sample, this clone is medium-sized. The chain carries TRBV5-1 and TRBJ2-7; D may be TRBD1 or TRBD2 (6 bases each). Deletions cut 3 bases from V and 13 bases from J, with 20 bases between. CDR1 SGHRS and CDR2 YFSETQ come from the germline V gene. The CDR3 is 13 residues long. The CDR3 coding sequence is TGCGCCAGCAGCTGGGCGGTCGGGGGCAGGCTATACTTC. It is translated as CASSWAVGGRLYF.